Sequencing of this T cell receptor beta chain was carried out in a study of chronic HIV infection and antiretroviral therapy (dated by TCRdb to about 2015). Based on its abundance in the sample, this clonotype is medium-sized (0.01 to 0.1%). Its antigen specificity is not known. No per-base quality is available; no much larger clone lies one base away. Library construction relied on 5' RACE. The sample was run on an Illumina MiSeq. Clones were called with MiXCR by TCRdb after fastp trimmed the public reads at Q25, and only in-frame beta chains were retained. Each record represents a unique CDR3 protein, reported with the most common genes and DNA among its rows. The table for this sample lists tens of thousands of distinct CDR3 sequences; about 8.6% of them were counted only once. The top ten clonotypes cover more than 2% of the sample. Its CDR3 holds 14 amino acids, cysteine through phenylalanine. CDR3 DNA only is kept here, 42 bases in frame from base 1. The germline V gene specifies SGHVS as CDR1 and FQNEAQ as CDR2. V sheds 1 base and J sheds 0 bases, leaving 4 bases between their ends.

This receptor was identified in an adult who had HIV and had not received antiretroviral therapy, or was an uninfected healthy control (not recorded which). Sequences were obtained from peripheral blood. The chain joins TRBV7-8 to TRBJ2-4, with the D gene uncertain. The CDR3 has the sequence CASSLDRAKNIQYF. The nucleotide sequence reads TGTGCCAGCAGCTTAGACAGAGCCAAAAACATTCAGTACTTC.